This T cell receptor beta chain comes out of a study of T cells in Graves' hyperthyroidism and ophthalmopathy. Whole-study context: Peripheral blood collection took place at initial diagnosis, before any treatment. Broader study findings: Peripheral blood also featured most of the thyroid clonotypes expanded above 0.001.

Using RNA transcripts as the source, TCR beta CDR3 regions were amplified. HTBI primers were used for first-round RT-PCR of the TCR CDR3. Using its own MiXCR run on the multiplex PCR reads, TCRdb lists one record per CDR3 protein. This table has about 600,000 distinct CDR3 sequences, more than 12% appearing once. This clonotype was observed many times. Its antigen is undetermined. J was trimmed by 2 bases and V by 4 bases; bases with no gene match: 5. CDR1 is SGHRS, CDR2 YFSETQ, per germline. The CDR3 totals 16 residues. The cohort's ophthalmopathy patients, a group with duration under 3 months, had a Clinical Activity Score of at least 3 and a NOSPECS grade of at least 4. Any patient presenting with uncontrolled infection, other autoimmune disease, pregnancy or lactation was left out.

The chain links TRBV5-1 to TRBJ2-1, with 11 bases lining up with TRBD2. What was sequenced was blood. This clonotype was obtained from a woman aged 45-59 years with Graves' ophthalmopathy. The CDR3 nucleotides read TGCGCCAGCAGCAAACTAGCGGGGGCTCCCTACAATGAGCAGTTCTTC. It is translated as CASSKLAGAPYNEQFF.